The 13 T cell receptor beta chains listed next were all sequenced from one sample in a study of identical twins. TCRdb re-derived calls from the 5' RACE reads in MiXCR, one entry per CDR3 protein. The data hold approximately 1.8 million distinct CDR3 sequences, with more than 30% observed a single time. Source material: cord blood. The receptors stem from a newborn girl in good health.

The rearrangement uses TRBV5-8 and TRBJ2-4; D remains ambiguous. The DNA matches TRBJ2-7 better at its end, which makes the J call doubtful. The CDR3 is 15 amino acids. Germline lookup yields CDR1 SGHTS and CDR2 YDEGEE. CDR3 sequence reads: CASSLAIGRSYEQYF. In DNA, the CDR3 is TGTGCCAGCAGCTTGGCCATCGGCAGGTCCTACGAGCAGTACTTC.

This clonotype was found a few times. V usage is TRBV20-1 and J usage is TRBJ2-7; TRBD1 is a possible D gene (5 bases). Trimming took off 4 bases at V and 3 bases at J, with 16 bases between the two ends. The CDR3 runs 14 residues. CDR1 and CDR2 from the germline V gene are DFQATT and SNEGSKA (reference sequence). The CDR3 reads CSAKAPTVDYEQYF. The CDR3 DNA sequence: TGCAGTGCTAAGGCCCCGACAGTGGACTACGAGCAGTACTTC.

The CDR3 coding sequence is TGTGCCAGCAGTTTAAATGGGGGTAATGAAAAACTGTTTTTT. It specifies CASSLNGGNEKLFF. This rearrangement joins TRBV12-3 or TRBV12-4 to TRBJ1-4; D possibly corresponds to TRBD1 (5 bases). This CDR3 region has 14 residues. V was trimmed by 2 bases and J by 4 bases, leaving 8 bases between them.

This clonotype was observed a few times. The chain uses TRBV5-1 and TRBJ1-6; D is possibly TRBD1 (6 bases). Trimming removed 4 bases at V and 8 bases at J, with 19 bases between. The CDR3 runs to 16 residues. CDR1 is SGHRS, CDR2 YFSETQ, per germline. The CDR3 sequence: CASSVFGGQNDSPLHF. In nucleotides, the CDR3 is TGCGCCAGCAGCGTATTTGGGGGGCAAAATGATTCACCCCTCCACTTT. The full variable domain, in which reference TRBV5-1 and TRBJ1-6 provide the parts outside the CDR3, is KAGVTQTPRYLIKTRGQQVTLSCSPISGHRSVSWYQQTPGQGLQFLFEYFSETQRNKGNFPGRFSGRQFSNSRSEMNVSTLELGDSALYLCASSVFGGQNDSPLHFGNGTRLTVT.

The chain joins TRBV28 to TRBJ2-2; 8 bases agree with TRBD1. The germline V gene has CDR1 MDHEN and CDR2 SYDVKM. The CDR3 totals 14 residues. Trimming at V came to 4 bases and at J to 5 bases, leaving 3 bases not matched to a gene. CDR3 nucleotides: TGTGCCAGCAGTTCAGGGGGCTTAACCGGGGAGCTGTTTTTT. It specifies CASSSGGLTGELFF.

The chain recombines TRBV19 with TRBJ2-1; no firm D call. The CDR3 covers 17 residues. Germline V gives CDR1 LNHDA, CDR2 SQIVND (reference sequence). V was cut by 7 bases and J by 0 bases, with 19 bases left in between. As DNA, the CDR3 is TGTGCCAGTACCAATCCCGTGGTATCGGGCTCCTACAATGAGCAGTTCTTC. As protein: CASTNPVVSGSYNEQFF. Supplemented by reference TRBV19 and TRBJ2-1, the full variable domain reads DGGITQSPKYLFRKEGQNVTLSCEQNLNHDAMYWYRQDPGQGLRLIYYSQIVNDFQKGDIAEGYSVSREKKESFPLTVTSAQKNPTAFYLCASTNPVVSGSYNEQFFGPGTRLTVL.

There are a few counts of this clonotype. The V and J genes are TRBV20-1 and TRBJ1-4; D uncertain. Germline V gene sequence: CDR1 DFQATT, CDR2 SNEGSKA (reference sequence). The CDR3 spans 15 residues. V dropped 3 bases and J dropped 4 bases, with 15 bases sitting between them. CDR3 sequence reads: CSASSPAPSNEKLFF. As DNA, the CDR3 is TGCAGTGCTAGTTCTCCGGCGCCAAGTAATGAAAAACTGTTTTTT.

Only a few counts were recorded for this clonotype. V usage is TRBV25-1 and J usage is TRBJ1-1; 7 bases match TRBD1. From germline, CDR1 is MGHDK and CDR2 SYGVNS. The CDR3 is 14 amino acids. Losses at the gene ends were 5 bases for V and 1 base for J; bases not matched to a gene: 4. As DNA, the CDR3 is TGTGCCAGCAGTTATGACAGGGAGAACACTGAAGCTTTCTTT. Translated, it gives CASSYDRENTEAFF. Together with reference TRBV25-1 and TRBJ1-1, the CDR3 gives the full variable domain: EADIYQTPRYLVIGTGKKITLECSQTMGHDKMYWYQQDPGMELHLIHYSYGVNSTEKGDLSSESTVSRIRTEHFPLTLESARPSHTSQYLCASSYDRENTEAFFGQGTRLTVV.

This clonotype was counted ten times or more. The chain is built from TRBV7-2 and TRBJ2-1, with D possibly matching TRBD2 (5 bases). Trimming cost V 1 base and J 4 bases, with 14 bases left between them. In germline, CDR1 is SGHTA, CDR2 FQGNSA. This CDR3 is 16 amino acids long. The CDR3 spells CASSLEAVSNYNEQFF. DNA for the CDR3: TGTGCCAGCAGCTTAGAAGCGGTCTCCAATTACAATGAGCAGTTCTTC.

This clonotype has a handful of counts. A much larger clone differs from this one at a single base, so this may be a read error. Here the CDR3 reads CASSPEETQFF. CDR3 in DNA: TGTGCCAGCTCACCGGAGGAGACCCAGTTCTTC. The genes are TRBV18 and TRBJ2-1, with D possibly being TRBD2 (5 bases). The V and J ends lost 3 bases and 13 bases respectively, with 10 bases between them. In germline, CDR1 is KGHSH, CDR2 LQKENI. CDR3 length: 11 amino acids.

The genes are TRBV4-1 and TRBJ2-1, with TRBD1 identical over 7 bases. Germline CDR1 reads MGHRA; CDR2 reads YSYEKL. The CDR3 extends over 14 amino acids. V lost 2 bases and J lost 8; bases outside the gene matches: 6. CDR3 bases: TGCGCCAGCAGCCAACCCCGACAGGGCCATGAGCAGTTCTTC. It encodes CASSQPRQGHEQFF.

The chain links TRBV6-6 to TRBJ2-3; TRBD2 agrees at 7 bases. V dropped 0 bases and J dropped 6; count of bases not matched to a gene: 6. Germline CDR1 is MNHNY and CDR2 is SVGAGI (reference sequence). This CDR3 is 15 amino acids long. The CDR3 loop is CASSYSLAAGDTQYF. The CDR3 DNA sequence: TGTGCCAGCAGTTACTCCCTAGCGGCCGGGGATACGCAGTATTTT.

This chain uses TRBV10-3 with TRBJ2-7; 9 bases map to TRBD1. The V gene's germline CDR1 is ENHRY and CDR2 SYGVKD. This CDR3 region has 13 residues. The CDR3 nucleotides are TGTGCTATCGGAAGGGACAGGGACGACGAGCAGTACTTC. This encodes CAIGRDRDDEQYF.